These 32 T cell receptor beta chains were all obtained from the same sample, sequenced in a study of CD8 T cells in Susac syndrome (dated by TCRdb to about 2019). The library was produced with the immunoSEQ multiplex PCR assay. RNA was extracted using the RNeasy kit, and about 0.45 to 1 ug of the RNA was reverse transcribed with random hexamers. TCRdb cleaned the public reads at Q25 with fastp, built clones with MiXCR and kept in-frame beta chains. Duplicate CDR3 protein sequences are folded into a single record with the most common DNA and genes. For this sample there are approximately 160,000 distinct CDR3 sequences; 85% to 95% appear just once. The ten largest clones represent just over 0.13% of the sample. What was sequenced was CD4+ T cells from PBMCs. The source is a human donor in good health.

The table lists this clonotype with a count of one. The chain carries TRBV2 and TRBJ2-7; D gene ambiguous. Germline values: CDR1 SNHLY, CDR2 FYNNEI. The CDR3 has 11 amino acids. V was pared by 4 bases and J by 4 bases, with 5 bases between. The DNA for the CDR3 is TGTGCCAGCAGTGGGGCTTACGAGCAGTACTTC. Translating gives CASSGAYEQYF. Drawing the rest from reference TRBV2 and TRBJ2-7, the complete variable domain is EPEVTQTPSHQVTQMGQEVILRCVPISNHLYFYWYRQILGQKVEFLVSFYNNEISEKSEIFDDQFSVERPDGSNFTLKIRSTKLEDSAMYFCASSGAYEQYFGPGTRLTVT.

The chain recombines TRBV12-3 or TRBV12-4 with TRBJ2-1; TRBD1 matches 7 bases. Trimming at V came to 7 bases and at J to 6 bases, leaving 9 bases not matched to a gene. CDR3 length: 14 amino acids. In nucleotides, the CDR3 is TGTGCCAGCACAAGAGGGGCAGGGGGCAATGAGCAGTTCTTC. Its protein product is CASTRGAGGNEQFF.

The V gene is TRBV12-3 or TRBV12-4, the J gene TRBJ2-2; TRBD2 aligns across 8 bases. The CDR3 is 15 residues long. V shed 2 bases and J 1 base; nucleotides not matched to a gene: 0. CDR3 in amino acids: CASSLSGGNTGELFF. CDR3 DNA sequence: TGTGCCAGCAGTTTAAGCGGGGGGAACACCGGGGAGCTGTTTTTT.

This clonotype was seen just once. The genes are TRBV11-2 and TRBJ2-1; 9 nucleotides align to TRBD1. This CDR3 has 15 amino acids. With 6 bases clipped from V and 7 bases from J, the junction kept 10 bases outside the gene matches. Germline-derived CDR1 and CDR2 are SGHAT and FQNNGV. The CDR3 nucleotides read TGTGCCAGCAGATCCGGGACAGGGTCTGTAAATGAGCAGTTCTTC. Its protein product is CASRSGTGSVNEQFF.

The gene calls are TRBV5-6 and TRBJ2-1, with D tentatively TRBD1 (5 bases). V gave up 1 base and J gave up 8 bases, with 10 bases separating them. CDR3 length: 13 residues. CDR1 and CDR2 from the germline V gene are SGHDT and YYEEEE. The CDR3 loop reads CASSLQGSDEQFF. The CDR3 DNA reads as TGTGCCAGCAGCTTGCAGGGATCGGATGAGCAGTTCTTC.

CDR3 sequence: CASSVVGGRRETQYF. The CDR3 DNA reads TGTGCCAGCAGCGTAGTGGGGGGCCGTCGAGAGACCCAGTACTTC. The chain uses TRBV9 and TRBJ2-5; possibly TRBD1 or TRBD2 for D (6 bases each). With 0 bases removed from V and 4 bases from J, the gap between germline ends came to 13 bases. Germline V lookup: CDR1 SGDLS, CDR2 YYNGEE. There are 15 residues in the CDR3. Complete variable domain (other parts from reference TRBV9 and TRBJ2-5): DSGVTQTPKHLITATGQRVTLRCSPRSGDLSVYWYQQSLDQGLQFLIQYYNGEERAKGNILERFSAQQFPDLHSELNLSSLELGDSALYFCASSVVGGRRETQYFGPGTRLLVL.

V is TRBV6-5 and J is TRBJ1-1; 8 nucleotides align to TRBD1. The CDR3 has 14 amino acids. The V segment lost 8 bases and the J segment 6 bases; nucleotides outside the gene matches: 11. Germline V gene data show CDR1 as MNHEY and CDR2 as SVGAGI. The CDR3 sequence: CASGRTGNRPEAFF. CDR3 coding DNA: TGTGCCAGCGGAAGGACAGGGAATAGACCTGAAGCTTTCTTT.

The chain joins TRBV5-1 to TRBJ2-7; perhaps D is TRBD1 or TRBD2 (5 bases each). Trimming removed 0 bases at V and 7 bases at J, with 14 bases between. This CDR3 spans 14 amino acids. The germline gives CDR1 SGHRS, CDR2 YFSETQ. In nucleotides, the CDR3 is TGCGCCAGCAGCTTGGAATGGGGGTCGTTTGAGCAGTACTTC. Translating gives CASSLEWGSFEQYF.

The V gene is TRBV23-1, the J gene TRBJ2-2, with D hard to call. TRBV23-1 is an open reading frame, and its role is uncertain. Trimming stripped 4 bases from V and 5 bases from J, with 14 bases between. This CDR3 is 15 amino acids long. The CDR3 nucleotides read TGCGCCAGCAGTCCGACCTTCGGAAAAACCGGGGAGCTGTTTTTT. Residues: CASSPTFGKTGELFF.

The rearrangement uses TRBV23-1 and TRBJ1-1, with 9 bases identical to TRBD1. TRBV23-1 is annotated as an ORF whose role is uncertain. The CDR3 spans 16 residues. The V gene end was trimmed by 1 base and the J gene end by 3 bases; junction bases not matched to a gene: 6. CDR3 sequence (DNA): TGCGCCAGCAGTCAATGGGACAGGGCGGGCGACACTGAAGCTTTCTTT. Protein: CASSQWDRAGDTEAFF.

Remarks on this clonotype: At one end, the junction sequence differs from germline, possibly due to a read error. This sequence joins TRBV10-3 and TRBJ1-1; D is possibly TRBD1 (5 bases). The CDR3 length is 14 residues. Per germline, CDR1 ENHRY and CDR2 SYGVKD. The DNA for the CDR3 is TGTGCCATCAGTGCAGGACAACTGGGGACTGAAGTTTTCTTT. Translated, it gives CAISAGQLGTEVFF.

The chain combines TRBV6-1 with TRBJ1-4; TRBD1 might be the D (6 bases). CDR3 length: 13 amino acids. Between the trimmed V and J ends, which lost 6 bases and 7 bases, there was a span of 12 bases. Germline CDR1 MNHNS, CDR2 SASEGT. CDR3 loop: CASRSAGVEKLFF. CDR3 DNA: TGTGCCAGCAGGTCCGCAGGGGTTGAAAAACTGTTTTTT.

This sequence joins TRBV20-1 and TRBJ1-2; no reliable D call. Germline-derived CDR1 and CDR2 are DFQATT and SNEGSKA (reference sequence). V dropped 6 bases and J dropped 4 bases, with 12 bases sitting between them. The CDR3 is 12 residues long. CDR3 bases: TGCAGTGCCAGACCGAGCCCCTATGGCTACACCTTC. This translates into CSARPSPYGYTF.

This clonotype was counted a single time. The rearrangement links TRBV2 to TRBJ2-2; 8 bases are a match to TRBD2. The germline gives CDR1 SNHLY, CDR2 FYNNEI. Losses at the gene ends were 3 bases for V and 0 bases for J; bases not matched to a gene: 0. The CDR3 loop spans 15 amino acids. The CDR3 DNA reads TGTGCCAGCAGTGAGGGACTAGCGAACACCGGGGAGCTGTTTTTT. It is translated as CASSEGLANTGELFF.

This rearrangement joins TRBV20-1 to TRBJ1-2, with 8 nucleotides matching TRBD1. Germline CDR1 reads DFQATT; CDR2 reads SNEGSKA (reference sequence). V was pared by 3 bases and J by 3 bases, with 9 bases of the junction left unmatched. The CDR3 length is 15 residues. For the CDR3, the DNA is TGCAGTGCTAGTCCCGGGGAACAGGGGGACTATGGCTACACCTTC. This codes for CSASPGEQGDYGYTF.

This chain uses TRBV20-1 with TRBJ2-1, with 9 bases identical to TRBD2. This CDR3 comprises 14 residues. The germline CDR1 and CDR2 sequences are DFQATT and SNEGSKA (reference sequence). J was trimmed by 6 bases and V by 1 base; bases with no gene match: 4. CDR3 sequence: CSARVASGANEQFF. CDR3 in DNA: TGCAGTGCTAGAGTGGCTAGCGGGGCCAATGAGCAGTTCTTC.

This clonotype was seen only a few times. The chain joins TRBV18 to TRBJ2-7; D may correspond to TRBD1 or TRBD2 (5 bases each). Per germline, CDR1 KGHSH and CDR2 LQKENI. V dropped 2 bases and J dropped 3 bases, with 11 bases sitting between them. There are 14 residues in the CDR3. The CDR3 sequence: CASSPGGPLYEQYF. The CDR3 DNA reads TGTGCCAGCTCACCAGGGGGACCTCTCTACGAGCAGTACTTC.

This clonotype was seen only a few times. CDR3 region: CASSAGPAGTLYEQYF. CDR3 DNA sequence: TGTGCCAGCAGCGCGGGGCCTGCCGGGACTCTATACGAGCAGTACTTC. The gene calls are TRBV9 and TRBJ2-7; perhaps TRBD2 as D (6 bases). Looked up from germline, CDR1 is SGDLS and CDR2 is YYNGEE. With 3 bases removed from V and 4 bases from J, the gap between germline ends came to 20 bases. The CDR3 has 16 amino acids.

The chain couples TRBV2 to TRBJ2-1; 9 nucleotides align to TRBD1. Looked up from germline, CDR1 is SNHLY and CDR2 is FYNNEI. CDR3 length: 12 residues. J lost 15 bases, V lost 6 bases, and 9 bases had no gene match. The CDR3 spells CASRDRGSVLFF. CDR3 sequence (DNA): TGTGCCAGCAGGGACAGGGGATCGGTACTGTTCTTC.

The rearrangement joins TRBV2 to TRBJ2-1, with D unclear. Trimming cost V 5 bases and J 8 bases, with 10 bases left between them. CDR3 size: 12 residues. Germline V CDR1 and CDR2: SNHLY, FYNNEI. The CDR3 spells CASSMGYYEQFF. CDR3 nucleotide sequence: TGTGCCAGCAGTATGGGGTACTATGAGCAGTTCTTC.

This chain connects TRBV29-1 to TRBJ2-2; tentatively, D is TRBD1 (6 bases). Trimming removed 4 bases from V and 2 bases from J, with 14 bases in between. This CDR3 has 15 amino acids. Germline V gives CDR1 SQVTM, CDR2 ANQGSEA. The CDR3 DNA follows: TGCAGCGTTGGACGGGGACAACTAAACACCGGGGAGCTGTTTTTT. This encodes CSVGRGQLNTGELFF.

The chain has TRBV5-1 and TRBJ2-3, with a tentative D call TRBD2 (6 bases). Trimming took 6 bases from V and 2 from J, leaving 13 bases between them. CDR3 length equals 14 residues. Germline V CDR1 and CDR2: SGHRS, YFSETQ. The CDR3 spells CASKLEGITDTQYF. The CDR3 nucleotides read TGCGCCAGCAAACTGGAGGGGATCACAGATACGCAGTATTTT.

This clonotype was seen only a few times. V gene TRBV29-1 combines with J gene TRBJ2-7; no firm D call. V shed 3 bases and J shed 9 bases, with 15 bases lying between them. This CDR3 has 12 amino acids. In germline, CDR1 is SQVTM, CDR2 ANQGSEA. The CDR3: CSVDGETATQYF. CDR3 DNA: TGCAGCGTTGATGGCGAGACCGCCACGCAGTACTTC.

The chain carries TRBV3-1 and TRBJ1-2, with TRBD1 matching over 7 bases. Germline-derived CDR1 and CDR2 are LGHDT and YNNKEL (reference sequence). The CDR3 is 13 residues long. V shed 6 bases and J 5 bases; nucleotides not matched to a gene: 6. The DNA of the CDR3 is TGTGCCAGCAGTCCACAGGGGTTTTATGGCTACACCTTC. This codes for CASSPQGFYGYTF.

The J gene is TRBJ1-1, the V gene TRBV18; 8 positions match TRBD1. This CDR3 is 13 amino acids long. Trimming removed 3 bases from V and 4 bases from J; junction bases left unmatched: 1. CDR1 is KGHSH and CDR2 is LQKENI in the germline V gene. The CDR3 DNA follows: TGTGCCAGCTCACCGGGACAGGCCACTGAAGCTTTCTTT. Its translation is CASSPGQATEAFF.

V and J are TRBV20-1 and TRBJ2-1; TRBD2 matches 8 bases. Germline CDR1 reads DFQATT; CDR2 reads SNEGSKA (reference sequence). The CDR3 covers 15 residues. Germline trimming cut 0 bases from V and 7 bases from J; bases unmatched to any gene: 8. The DNA of the CDR3 is TGCAGTGCTAGAGATCCCCGGGGGGGGAAGAATGAGCAGTTCTTC. Amino acids: CSARDPRGGKNEQFF.

The rearrangement joins TRBV14 to TRBJ2-3; D may be TRBD1 (5 bases). V was trimmed by 4 bases and J by 6 bases, leaving 17 bases between them. There are 15 residues in the CDR3. Germline V gene sequence: CDR1 SGHDN, CDR2 FVKESK. The CDR3, as DNA: TGTGCCAGCAGCCCCACAAGGGGCAGGCGGGATACGCAGTATTTT. Translated, it gives CASSPTRGRRDTQYF.

The J gene is TRBJ2-5, the V gene TRBV28; 7 bases line up with TRBD2. The CDR3 loop spans 14 amino acids. The germline CDR1 and CDR2 sequences are MDHEN and SYDVKM. Trimming removed 5 bases from V and 5 bases from J; junction bases left unmatched: 8. The CDR3 coding sequence is TGTGCCAGCAGTATAATATCCGGGGGGGAGACCCAGTACTTC. Its protein product is CASSIISGGETQYF.

The rearrangement joins TRBV20-1 to TRBJ2-2; TRBD1 might be the D (6 bases). The CDR3 contains 15 residues. Germline CDR1 is DFQATT and CDR2 is SNEGSKA (reference sequence). The V and J ends lost 6 bases and 0 bases respectively, with 14 bases between them. The CDR3 DNA reads as TGCAGTGCCGACCTACAGGGCTCGAACACCGGGGAGCTGTTTTTT. Its translation: CSADLQGSNTGELFF.

This sequence joins TRBV20-1 and TRBJ2-3; the D is unclear. Germline V lookup: CDR1 DFQATT, CDR2 SNEGSKA (reference sequence). V was clipped by 6 bases and J by 6 bases, with 16 bases between them. The CDR3 spans 13 residues. CDR3 protein: CSAPKRGSDTQYF. The CDR3, as DNA: TGCAGTGCCCCCAAACGCGGTAGCGATACGCAGTATTTT.

V gene TRBV5-1 combines with J gene TRBJ1-2, with D maybe TRBD1 (5 bases). Trimming cost V 0 bases and J 8 bases, with 17 bases left between them. The CDR3 runs 15 residues. CDR1 SGHRS and CDR2 YFSETQ come from the germline V gene. The chain's CDR3 is CASSLDPGTAGGYTF. The CDR3 DNA follows: TGCGCCAGCAGCTTGGATCCCGGGACGGCGGGAGGCTACACCTTC.

The V and J genes are TRBV7-2 and TRBJ1-1; 7 nucleotides match TRBD1. V lost 5 bases to trimming and J lost 7 bases; unmatched junction nucleotides: 7. The CDR3 covers 13 residues. CDR1 is SGHTA, CDR2 FQGNSA, per germline. CDR3 nucleotides: TGTGCCAGCAGCCCTAACAGGGGAGGTGAAGCTTTCTTT. It codes for CASSPNRGGEAFF.